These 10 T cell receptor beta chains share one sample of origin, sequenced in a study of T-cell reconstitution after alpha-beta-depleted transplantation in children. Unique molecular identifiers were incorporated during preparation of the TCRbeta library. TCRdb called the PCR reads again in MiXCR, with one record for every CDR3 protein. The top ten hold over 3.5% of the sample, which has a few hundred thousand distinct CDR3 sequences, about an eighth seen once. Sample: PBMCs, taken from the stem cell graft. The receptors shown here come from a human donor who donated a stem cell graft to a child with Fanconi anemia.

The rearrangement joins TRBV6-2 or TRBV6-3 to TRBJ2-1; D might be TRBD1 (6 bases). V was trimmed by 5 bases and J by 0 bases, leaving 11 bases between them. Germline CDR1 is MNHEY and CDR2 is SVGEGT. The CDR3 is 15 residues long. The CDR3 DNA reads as TGTGCCAGCAGTAGACAGGCGAGCTCCTACAATGAGCAGTTCTTC. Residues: CASSRQASSYNEQFF.

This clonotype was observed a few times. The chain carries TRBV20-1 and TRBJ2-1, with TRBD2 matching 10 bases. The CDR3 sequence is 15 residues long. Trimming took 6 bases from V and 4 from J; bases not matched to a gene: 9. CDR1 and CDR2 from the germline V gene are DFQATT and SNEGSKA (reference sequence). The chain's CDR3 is CSAPLAGALYNEQFF. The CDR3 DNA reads TGCAGTGCGCCCCTAGCGGGGGCTTTATACAATGAGCAGTTCTTC.

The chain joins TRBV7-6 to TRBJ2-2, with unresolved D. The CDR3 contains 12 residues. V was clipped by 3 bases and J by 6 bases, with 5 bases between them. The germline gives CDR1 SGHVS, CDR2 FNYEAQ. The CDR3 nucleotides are TGTGCCAGCAGCTTCCACTCCGGGGAGCTGTTTTTT. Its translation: CASSFHSGELFF.

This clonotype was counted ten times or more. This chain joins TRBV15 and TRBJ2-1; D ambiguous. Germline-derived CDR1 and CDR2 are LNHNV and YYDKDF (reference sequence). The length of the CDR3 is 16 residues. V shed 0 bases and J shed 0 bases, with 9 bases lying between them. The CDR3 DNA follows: TGTGCCACCAGCAGAGATCTGACGAGCTCCTACAATGAGCAGTTCTTC. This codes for CATSRDLTSSYNEQFF. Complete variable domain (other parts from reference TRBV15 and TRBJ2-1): DAMVIQNPRYQVTQFGKPVTLSCSQTLNHNVMYWYQQKSSQAPKLLFHYYDKDFNNEADTPDNFQSRRPNTSFCFLDIRSPGLGDTAMYLCATSRDLTSSYNEQFFGPGTRLTVL.

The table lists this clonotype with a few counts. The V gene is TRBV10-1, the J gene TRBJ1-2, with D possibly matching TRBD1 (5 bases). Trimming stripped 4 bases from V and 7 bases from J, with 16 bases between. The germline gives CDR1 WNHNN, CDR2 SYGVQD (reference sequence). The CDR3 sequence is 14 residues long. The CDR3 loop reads CASSAGSGARGYTF. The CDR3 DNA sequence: TGCGCCAGCAGTGCCGGGAGCGGGGCCCGTGGCTACACCTTC.

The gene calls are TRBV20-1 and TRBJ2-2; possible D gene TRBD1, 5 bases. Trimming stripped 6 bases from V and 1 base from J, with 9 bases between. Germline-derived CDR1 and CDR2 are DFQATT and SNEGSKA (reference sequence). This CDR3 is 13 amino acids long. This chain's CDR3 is CSAGHQNTGELFF. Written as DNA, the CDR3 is TGCAGTGCCGGACACCAGAACACCGGGGAGCTGTTTTTT.

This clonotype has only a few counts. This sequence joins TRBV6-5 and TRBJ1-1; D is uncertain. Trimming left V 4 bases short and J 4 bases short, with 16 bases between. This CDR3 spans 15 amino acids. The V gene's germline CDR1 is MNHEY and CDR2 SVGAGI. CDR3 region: CASSSHREESTEAFF. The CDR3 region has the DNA TGTGCCAGCAGTTCCCATAGGGAGGAATCCACTGAAGCTTTCTTT.

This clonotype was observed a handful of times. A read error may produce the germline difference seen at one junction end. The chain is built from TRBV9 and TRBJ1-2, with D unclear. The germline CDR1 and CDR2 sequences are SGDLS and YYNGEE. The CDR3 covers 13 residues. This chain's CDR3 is CASSVEPGRLFSF. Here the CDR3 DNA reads TGTGCCAGCAGCGTAGAACCGGGCCGCCTTTTTAGCTTC. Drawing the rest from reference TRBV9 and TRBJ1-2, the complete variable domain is DSGVTQTPKHLITATGQRVTLRCSPRSGDLSVYWYQQSLDQGLQFLIQYYNGEERAKGNILERFSAQQFPDLHSELNLSSLELGDSALYFCASSVEPGRLFSFGSGTRLTVV.

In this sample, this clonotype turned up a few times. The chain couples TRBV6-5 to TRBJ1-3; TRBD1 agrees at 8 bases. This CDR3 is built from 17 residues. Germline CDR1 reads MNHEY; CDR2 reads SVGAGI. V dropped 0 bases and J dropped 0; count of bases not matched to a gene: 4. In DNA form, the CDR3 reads TGTGCCAGCAGTTACTCGAGGGGACAGGTCTCTGGAAACACCATATATTTT. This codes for CASSYSRGQVSGNTIYF.

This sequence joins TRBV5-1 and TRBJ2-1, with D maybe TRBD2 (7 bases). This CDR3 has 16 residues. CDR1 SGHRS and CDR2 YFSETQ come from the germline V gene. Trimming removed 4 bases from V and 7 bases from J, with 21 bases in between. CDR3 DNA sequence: TGCGCCAGCAGCCCCATGGGGGGGCGATATAAGAATGAGCAGTTCTTC. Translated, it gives CASSPMGGRYKNEQFF.